The 20 T cell receptor beta chains reported below all come from one sample, sequenced in a study of T cells after yellow fever vaccination. Each CDR3 protein is one row after TCRdb ran MiXCR on the 5' RACE reads. Among some 320,000 distinct CDR3 sequences, about 10% were seen once, and the ten largest hold 3.3%. The sequencing here drew on CD4+ T cells sorted from PBMCs, taken 45 days after the yellow fever booster vaccination. These TCRs come from a man aged 18 to 30 who received the YFV17D yellow fever vaccine.

This sequence joins TRBV4-1 and TRBJ1-1; D is possibly TRBD1 (5 bases). V was trimmed by 3 bases and J by 3 bases, leaving 14 bases between them. CDR3 length equals 15 residues. Germline V gene sequence: CDR1 MGHRA, CDR2 YSYEKL. The CDR3 region has the DNA TGCGCCAGCAGCCAGATGACAGCTGCGGACACTGAAGCTTTCTTT. Translation: CASSQMTAADTEAFF.

This clonotype has a handful of counts. In DNA form, the CDR3 reads TGCGCCAGCAGCCAAGATCCCGGACTAGACACAGATACGCAGTATTTT. The encoded protein is CASSQDPGLDTDTQYF. V and J are TRBV4-3 and TRBJ2-3, with TRBD2 identical over 7 bases. This CDR3 contains 16 residues. Germline lookup yields CDR1 LGHNA and CDR2 YSLEER. J gave up 2 bases and V 0 bases, and 5 bases lay outside the gene matches.

In its sample, this clonotype was seen a few times. The V call is TRBV7-3, the J call TRBJ2-5; no clear D gene. Germline CDR1 is SGHTA and CDR2 is FQGTGA. V gave up 0 bases and J gave up 3 bases, with 5 bases separating them. The CDR3 sequence is 13 residues long. The CDR3 here is CASSLTGKETQYF. The CDR3 nucleotides read TGTGCCAGCAGCTTAACAGGAAAAGAGACCCAGTACTTC.

This chain joins TRBV11-2 and TRBJ2-2; 7 bases agree with TRBD2. V was clipped by 5 bases and J by 8 bases; unmatched bases: 8. The CDR3 covers 14 residues. Germline V gene sequence: CDR1 SGHAT, CDR2 FQNNGV. The CDR3 coding sequence is TGTGCCAGCAGCCGACGGACTAGGCAAGGGGAGCTGTTTTTT. This encodes CASSRRTRQGELFF.

This clonotype has more than one count but fewer than ten. The V and J genes are TRBV10-3 and TRBJ2-7; D is unclear. The CDR3 sequence is 15 residues long. The V and J ends lost 1 base and 3 bases respectively, with 13 bases between them. Looked up from germline, CDR1 is ENHRY and CDR2 is SYGVKD. The CDR3 spells CAISEYGRPNYEQYF. CDR3 nucleotide sequence: TGTGCCATCAGTGAGTACGGACGGCCCAACTACGAGCAGTACTTC.

The chain couples TRBV12-5 to TRBJ1-1; 7 bases line up with TRBD1. Per germline, CDR1 LGHNT and CDR2 FRNRAP. The CDR3 contains 13 residues. The J segment lost 6 bases and the V segment lost 8 bases, leaving 9 bases of the junction unmatched. Here the CDR3 reads CASSAGDSPEAFF. The CDR3 bases are TGTGCTAGTTCGGCAGGGGACAGCCCTGAAGCTTTCTTT.

V is TRBV5-1 and J is TRBJ1-6, with D maybe TRBD1 (5 bases). The CDR3 contains 15 residues. The V gene's germline CDR1 is SGHRS and CDR2 YFSETQ. V lost 0 bases, J lost 10 bases, and 14 bases lay in between. This CDR3 reads CASSLDGARNSPLHF. Here the CDR3 DNA reads TGCGCCAGCAGCTTGGACGGGGCGAGAAACTCACCCCTCCACTTT.

There are a few counts of this clonotype. The chain is built from TRBV5-1 and TRBJ2-5; 7 bases are a match to TRBD1. Germline CDR1 SGHRS, CDR2 YFSETQ. V dropped 4 bases and J dropped 5; count of bases not matched to a gene: 20. The CDR3 extends over 18 amino acids. This CDR3 is CASSRRTGTVPLWETQYF. CDR3 nucleotides: TGCGCCAGCAGCCGACGGACAGGAACAGTGCCTTTATGGGAGACCCAGTACTTC.

This clonotype was seen a handful of times. The V and J genes are TRBV7-2 and TRBJ1-2; TRBD1 is a possible D gene (6 bases). There are 15 residues in the CDR3. From germline, CDR1 is SGHTA and CDR2 FQGNSA. Trimming pared 1 base from V and 3 bases from J, leaving 12 bases between. The CDR3, as DNA: TGTGCCAGCAGCTTAGTTACGGGGGCGGACTATGGCTACACCTTC. As protein: CASSLVTGADYGYTF.

The V gene is TRBV5-1, the J gene TRBJ1-2; 8 nucleotides match TRBD1. The germline V gene encodes CDR1 SGHRS and CDR2 YFSETQ. This CDR3 has 15 residues. The J segment lost 4 bases and the V segment lost 0 bases, leaving 5 bases of the junction unmatched. The CDR3 reads CASSLVNRGIYGYTF. The CDR3 bases are TGCGCCAGCAGCTTGGTGAACAGGGGGATCTATGGCTACACCTTC.

This clonotype was counted a few times. The V gene is TRBV2, the J gene TRBJ1-1; 8 nucleotides line up with TRBD1. The CDR3 spans 15 residues. The V segment lost 2 bases and the J segment 4 bases; nucleotides outside the gene matches: 6. In germline, CDR1 is SNHLY, CDR2 FYNNEI. CDR3 residues: CASSERGTGGTEAFF. For the CDR3, the DNA is TGTGCCAGCAGTGAAAGGGGGACAGGTGGCACTGAAGCTTTCTTT.

The DNA of the CDR3 is TGCGCCAGCAGCCCACAGGGTCGCCCTTCCCCGTACAATCAGCCCCAGCATTTT. It specifies CASSPQGRPSPYNQPQHF. This sequence joins TRBV4-1 and TRBJ1-5; D is perhaps TRBD1 (6 bases). Looked up from germline, CDR1 is MGHRA and CDR2 is YSYEKL. The ends were cut back, 4 bases at V and 3 bases at J, with 22 bases in the middle. The CDR3 sequence is 18 residues long.

This clonotype was found once. The genes are TRBV6-2 or TRBV6-3 and TRBJ2-2; D may be TRBD1 (6 bases). The CDR3 loop spans 12 amino acids. Germline CDR1 reads MNHEY; CDR2 reads SVGEGT. V was trimmed by 7 bases and J by 4 bases, leaving 7 bases between them. The CDR3 DNA follows: TGTGCCAGCACCAGGGGCACCGGGGAGCTGTTTTTT. Its translation: CASTRGTGELFF.

The V gene is TRBV7-2, the J gene TRBJ2-7; unclear D gene. CDR3 length: 14 amino acids. In germline, CDR1 is SGHTA, CDR2 FQGNSA. The CDR3 coding sequence is TGTGCCAGCAGCTTATCAGGTGGCTCCCACGAGCAGTACGTC. Its translation: CASSLSGGSHEQYV.

This clonotype occurred a few times. This chain joins TRBV7-2 and TRBJ1-2; possibly TRBD1 for D (5 bases). This CDR3 comprises 15 residues. The germline V and J ends were trimmed by 2 bases and 4 bases, with 14 bases remaining between them. Germline assignment: CDR1 SGHTA and CDR2 FQGNSA. The chain's CDR3 is CASSLSFAGGYGYTF. The CDR3 nucleotides are TGTGCCAGCAGCTTATCATTTGCCGGGGGCTATGGCTACACCTTC.

As DNA, the CDR3 is TGCGCCAGCAGCCCCCAGCTGTTCTTCACAGATACGCAGTATTTT. Protein sequence: CASSPQLFFTDTQYF. V gene TRBV4-3 combines with J gene TRBJ2-3; D gene uncertain. The germline V gene has CDR1 LGHNA and CDR2 YSLEER. The V and J ends lost 4 bases and 2 bases respectively, with 13 bases between them. The CDR3 has 15 amino acids.

This clonotype came up a few times. V usage is TRBV6-5 and J usage is TRBJ2-2; the match to TRBD2 covers 9 bases. The CDR3 has 14 residues. J gave up 0 bases and V 10 bases, and 3 bases lay outside the gene matches. CDR1 and CDR2 from the germline V gene are MNHEY and SVGAGI. CDR3 in amino acids: CATRGGSNTGELFF. The CDR3 nucleotides read TGTGCCACGCGGGGGGGTTCGAACACCGGGGAGCTGTTTTTT.

The V and J genes are TRBV20-1 and TRBJ2-7; possibly TRBD2 for D (5 bases). This CDR3 region has 13 residues. V dropped 5 bases and J dropped 9 bases, with 20 bases sitting between them. Looked up from germline, CDR1 is DFQATT and CDR2 is SNEGSKA (reference sequence). For the CDR3, the DNA is TGCAGTGCTGCGAAAACCGGGAACCTGGGGCAGTACGTC. This gives the protein CSAAKTGNLGQYV.

The chain carries TRBV7-2 and TRBJ1-1; D perhaps matches TRBD1 (5 bases). The CDR3 spans 14 residues. Germline-derived CDR1 and CDR2 are SGHTA and FQGNSA. Trimming took 5 bases from V and 4 from J, leaving 14 bases between them. CDR3 in amino acids: CASSAPWGLTEAFF. The CDR3 DNA follows: TGTGCCAGCAGCGCCCCCTGGGGACTCACTGAAGCTTTCTTT.

This clonotype was observed many times. This sequence joins TRBV28 and TRBJ2-7, with 8 bases that match TRBD1. Germline CDR1 is MDHEN and CDR2 is SYDVKM. The junction had 13 bases not matched to a gene; V was cut back by 5 bases and J by 10 bases. This CDR3 has 14 amino acids. CDR3 DNA sequence: TGTGCCAGCAGTACCCGGACAGGGACCCCAAAACAGTACGTC. Protein: CASSTRTGTPKQYV.